This is a list of T cell receptor beta chains from one sample in a study of graft-versus-host responses after intestinal transplantation. Sequenced by immunoSEQ multiplex PCR; TCRdb stores in-frame clones only, minus some. The sample holds some 10,000 clones, nearly 95% seen once. The sequenced sample was PBMCs, obtained 68 days after transplant. Every receptor here comes from a human patient who received an intestinal transplant, so some T cells may come from the graft donor. The CDR3 runs from the conserved cysteine through the conserved F or W. Each record gives: CDR3 DNA, CDR3 protein, V gene, D gene, clone size, J gene. D genes are given only for firm matches. The size entry is marked missing in some rows and otherwise reads once, few, many or a size class.

TGCGCCAGCAGCTTGGATAGCGGGATAACCTACGAGCAGTACTTC | CASSLDSGITYEQYF | TRBV5-1 | TRBD2 | NA | TRBJ2-7
TGTGCCAGCAGCTGGACTAGCGGGCGTGGGTACGAGCAGTACTTC | CASSWTSGRGYEQYF | TRBV7-3 | TRBD2 | NA | TRBJ2-7
TGTGCCAGCAGTTACTCCGACGGTTTCTCCTACGAGCAGTACTTC | CASSYSDGFSYEQYF | TRBV6-6 | NA | NA | TRBJ2-7
TGTGCCCAAAGTGGGCGGGGGTACGAGCAGTACTTC | CAQSGRGYEQYF | TRBV30 | TRBD2 | NA | TRBJ2-7
TGTGCCAGTAGTTCGCTCTCTGGTCAGTCCTACGAGCAGTACTTC | CASSSLSGQSYEQYF | TRBV19 | NA | NA | TRBJ2-7
TGTGCCATCAGTGAGGGCAGGGTGCGGCAGCCCCAGCATTTT | CAISEGRVRQPQHF | TRBV10-3 | NA | NA | TRBJ1-5
TGTGCCAGCAGCTTAGAGCGGCAGGGAGTTTCACCCCTCCACTTT | CASSLERQGVSPLHF | TRBV11-1 | NA | NA | TRBJ1-6
TGTGCCAGTAGTATGCCGGGACACGCTAGGACCGGGGAGCTGTTTTTT | CASSMPGHARTGELFF | TRBV19 | NA | NA | TRBJ2-2
TGCGCCAGCAGCTCTAGGACTAGCGGAGGTTTGTCCGGGGATACGCAGTATTTT | CASSSRTSGGLSGDTQYF | TRBV5-1 | TRBD2 | NA | TRBJ2-3
TGTGCCAGTAGTATGGGGACTAGCACCACCGGGGAGCTGTTTTTT | CASSMGTSTTGELFF | TRBV19 | TRBD2 | NA | TRBJ2-2
TGTGCCAGCGGGCCTTCCGGGACAGGTCAAGAGACCCAGTACTTC | CASGPSGTGQETQYF | TRBV6-5 | TRBD1 | NA | TRBJ2-5
TGTGCCAGCAGCTTGAGCAAAACCGGGCTAGTGGAGACCCAGTACTTC | CASSLSKTGLVETQYF | TRBV5-6 | NA | NA | TRBJ2-5
TGTGCCAGCAGTGAATTCCGGGACACAGATACGCAGTATTTT | CASSEFRDTDTQYF | TRBV6-1 | NA | NA | TRBJ2-3
TGCGCCAGCAGCCCTGCTTCCTACAATGAGCAGTTCTTC | CASSPASYNEQFF | TRBV4-1 | NA | NA | TRBJ2-1
TGTGCCACCCCCTTGGGGGCGAAGGTGGATACGCAGTATTTT | CATPLGAKVDTQYF | TRBV11-3 | NA | NA | TRBJ2-3
TGTGCCAGCAGTCCTCAGGGGATCTATAATTCACCCCTCCACTTT | CASSPQGIYNSPLHF | TRBV28 | NA | NA | TRBJ1-6
TGTGCCATCACCCGGGACCTCTCTGGAAACACCATATATTTT | CAITRDLSGNTIYF | TRBV10-3 | NA | NA | TRBJ1-3
TGCGCCAGCAGTGAGAGGGTCTATGGCTACACCTTC | CASSERVYGYTF | TRBV10-1 | NA | NA | TRBJ1-2
TGTGCCAGCAGCGTTAGCGGGAGGGCCGCCCCAGATACGCAGTATTTT | CASSVSGRAAPDTQYF | TRBV9 | TRBD2 | NA | TRBJ2-3
TGCGCCAGCAGCTTGGGGACTAGCGGGAGAAAGACCCAGTACTTC | CASSLGTSGRKTQYF | TRBV5-1 | TRBD2 | NA | TRBJ2-5
TGCGCCAGCAGCTTGGCGGCAGGGGGCGCTCCGGGGGATGAAAAACTGTTTTTT | CASSLAAGGAPGDEKLFF | TRBV5-1 | TRBD1 | NA | TRBJ1-4
TGTGCCACCTTCGACGGGGGGTTAACCCCGACAGGAGCCAGCACAGATACGCAGTATTTT | CATFDGGLTPTGASTDTQYF | TRBV28 | NA | NA | TRBJ2-3
TGTGCCAGCAGAGTTACAGGGATGAAGGGCGAGCAGTACTTC | CASRVTGMKGEQYF | TRBV5-6 | NA | NA | TRBJ2-7
TGCGCCAGCAGCCAACAGACTAGCGATGAGCAGTTCTTC | CASSQQTSDEQFF | TRBV4-3 | TRBD2 | NA | TRBJ2-1
TGTGCCACCTCCCGGGCCCAGGGAGACTACGAGCAGTACTTC | CATSRAQGDYEQYF | TRBV19 | NA | NA | TRBJ2-7
TGTGCCAGCAGTTTAGGAGGAGGCGGCCTCTACGAGCAGTACTTC | CASSLGGGGLYEQYF | TRBV27 | NA | NA | TRBJ2-7
TGTGCCAGCACCCCAGGGGGGCAGAACACTGAAGCTTTCTTT | CASTPGGQNTEAFF | TRBV9 | TRBD1 | NA | TRBJ1-1
TGTGCCAGCATTTTACCGGGAGTAGGGGGAAACACTGAAGCTTTCTTT | CASILPGVGGNTEAFF | TRBV27 | NA | NA | TRBJ1-1
TGTGCCAGCAGTTTTTTAGCGCAGGCGCAAATTGGTCCTGAAAAACTGTTTTTT | CASSFLAQAQIGPEKLFF | TRBV28 | NA | NA | TRBJ1-4
TGTGCCAGCAGTCGCCCTAGGGCGATGAACACTGAAGCTTTCTTT | CASSRPRAMNTEAFF | TRBV6-1 | NA | NA | TRBJ1-1
TGTGCCAGCAGCACGGACTGGAACACTGAAGCTTTCTTT | CASSTDWNTEAFF | TRBV6-6 | NA | NA | TRBJ1-1
TGTGCCAGCAGTTATCCCAGCGGGAGGGCGGAGACCCAGTACTTC | CASSYPSGRAETQYF | TRBV6-6 | TRBD2 | once | TRBJ2-5
TGTGCCAGCTCGCGAACAGGTACCTACAATGAGCAGTTCTTC | CASSRTGTYNEQFF | TRBV6-5 | NA | NA | TRBJ2-1
TGTGCCAGCAGCTCTTACGACACCGACAATGAGCAGTTCTTC | CASSSYDTDNEQFF | TRBV11-2 | NA | NA | TRBJ2-1
TGCAGCGTTCTACAGGGCTCGAGCTCTGGGGCCAACGTCCTGACTTTC | CSVLQGSSSGANVLTF | TRBV29-1 | NA | NA | TRBJ2-6
TGTGCCAGCAGTTACTCGTCCGGGGGCTATGGCTACACCTTC | CASSYSSGGYGYTF | TRBV6-5 | NA | NA | TRBJ1-2
TGTGCCAGCAGGGAGGACAGGGGGTGGTCTCAGCCCCAGCATTTT | CASREDRGWSQPQHF | TRBV2 | TRBD1 | NA | TRBJ1-5
TGTGCCAGTCTGAGGACTGGCGAAAAACTGTTTTTT | CASLRTGEKLFF | TRBV28 | NA | NA | TRBJ1-4
TGTGCCAGCAGTGAGAGAGACCGGAGCTCCTATAATTCACCCCTCCACTTT | CASSERDRSSYNSPLHF | TRBV25-1 | NA | NA | TRBJ1-6
TGTGCCAGCAGCTTACTGCACTACGAGCAGTACTTC | CASSLLHYEQYF | TRBV7-2 | NA | NA | TRBJ2-7
TGTGCCAGCAGCGAGGGGTCTGGGGCCAACGTCCTGACTTTC | CASSEGSGANVLTF | TRBV5-5 | NA | NA | TRBJ2-6
TGTGCCAGCAGCGTAGGAGGTGGAGAGCAGTACTTC | CASSVGGGEQYF | TRBV9 | NA | NA | TRBJ2-7
TGTGCCAGCAGCCGGAGCGGGGAGGGGCTCGGTACGCAGTATTTT | CASSRSGEGLGTQYF | TRBV13 | TRBD2 | once | TRBJ2-3
TGCGCCAGCAGCCCCGGGACGGGGACCTACGAGCAGTACTTC | CASSPGTGTYEQYF | TRBV4-3 | NA | NA | TRBJ2-7
TGTGCCAGCAGCGTAGGGCTAGCAAGCACAGATACGCAGTATTTT | CASSVGLASTDTQYF | TRBV9 | NA | NA | TRBJ2-3
TGTGCCAGCAGTTTTCTCGGGGGGCGTACTGAAGCTTTCTTT | CASSFLGGRTEAFF | TRBV28 | NA | once | TRBJ1-1
TGTGCCAGCAGTTTATATGGGGACTACGAGCAGTACTTC | CASSLYGDYEQYF | TRBV28 | NA | NA | TRBJ2-7
TGTGCCTGGAGTTTAGGACAGCTCTACGAGCAGTACTTC | CAWSLGQLYEQYF | TRBV30 | NA | NA | TRBJ2-7